This record looks at one T cell receptor beta chain sequence and its context. What it binds is unknown. The length of the CDR3 is 17 residues. The V end was cut by 2 bases, the J end by 0 bases, with 13 bases between. Germline-derived CDR1 and CDR2 are SEHNR and FQNEAQ (reference sequence). PCR amplification relied on 60 Vbeta primers (plus 13 Jbeta primers). Measured with immunoSEQ multiplex PCR; TCRdb has only the in-frame clones, and not every one. The sample shows under 150,000 clones, 82% of them seen only once. The source of the sample is a study of cytomegalovirus exposure and HLA in healthy donors. Study-level points and caveats: High specificity and sensitivity for cytomegalovirus status were reported for the classifier. Highly shared sequence variants in one cluster were likely a sequencing artifact.

This chain uses TRBV7-9 with TRBJ1-4; no reliable D call. The sample comprised PBMCs. The receptor's source is a woman in her late teens or twenties in good health and CMV-seronegative. The CDR3 nucleotides are TGTGCCAGCAGCTTATCTGCATTCGGAGCAACTAATGAAAAACTGTTTTTT. It is translated as CASSLSAFGATNEKLFF. The full variable domain, completed using reference TRBV7-9 and TRBJ1-4, is DTGVSQNPRHKITKRGQNVTFRCDPISEHNRLYWYRQTLGQGPEFLTYFQNEAQLEKSRLLSDRFSAERPKGSFSTLEIQRTEQGDSAMYLCASSLSAFGATNEKLFFGSGTQLSVL.